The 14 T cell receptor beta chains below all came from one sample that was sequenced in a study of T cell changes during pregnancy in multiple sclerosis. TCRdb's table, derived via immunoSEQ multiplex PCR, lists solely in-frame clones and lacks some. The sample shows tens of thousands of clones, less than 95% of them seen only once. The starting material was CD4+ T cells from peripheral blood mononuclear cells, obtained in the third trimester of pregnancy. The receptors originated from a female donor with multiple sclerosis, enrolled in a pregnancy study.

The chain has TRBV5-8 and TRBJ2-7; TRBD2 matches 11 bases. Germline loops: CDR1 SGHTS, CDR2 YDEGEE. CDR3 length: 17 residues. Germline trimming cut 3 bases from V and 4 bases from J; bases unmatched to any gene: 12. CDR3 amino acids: CASSSLLAGGPRYEQYF. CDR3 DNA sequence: TGTGCCAGCAGCTCCCTCTTAGCGGGAGGGCCTCGGTACGAGCAGTACTTC. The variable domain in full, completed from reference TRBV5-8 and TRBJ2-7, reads EAGVTQSPTHLIKTRGQQATLRCSPISGHTSVYWYQQALGLGLQFLLWYDEGEERNRGNFPPRFSGRQFPNYSSELNVNALELEDSALYLCASSSLLAGGPRYEQYFGPGTRLTVT.

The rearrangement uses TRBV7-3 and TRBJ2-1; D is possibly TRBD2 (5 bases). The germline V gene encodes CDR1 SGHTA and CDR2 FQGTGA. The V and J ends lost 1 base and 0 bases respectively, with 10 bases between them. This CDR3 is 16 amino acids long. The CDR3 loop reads CASSLNSDDSYNEQFF. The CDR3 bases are TGTGCCAGCAGCTTAAATAGCGACGACTCCTACAATGAGCAGTTCTTC.

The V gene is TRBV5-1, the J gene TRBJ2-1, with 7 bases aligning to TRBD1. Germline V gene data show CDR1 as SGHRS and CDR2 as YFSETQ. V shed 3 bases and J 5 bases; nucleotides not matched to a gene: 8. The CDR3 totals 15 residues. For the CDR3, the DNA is TGCGCCAGCAGCTCCGCAGGGGGACGCCACAATGAGCAGTTCTTC. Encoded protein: CASSSAGGRHNEQFF. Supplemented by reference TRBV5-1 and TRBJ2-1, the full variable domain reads KAGVTQTPRYLIKTRGQQVTLSCSPISGHRSVSWYQQTPGQGLQFLFEYFSETQRNKGNFPGRFSGRQFSNSRSEMNVSTLELGDSALYLCASSSAGGRHNEQFFGPGTRLTVL.

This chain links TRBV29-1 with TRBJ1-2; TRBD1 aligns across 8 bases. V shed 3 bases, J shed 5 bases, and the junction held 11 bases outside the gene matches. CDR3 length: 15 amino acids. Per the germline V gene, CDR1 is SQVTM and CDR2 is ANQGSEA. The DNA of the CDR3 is TGCAGCGTTGACCATGGACAGGGAAACCCATATGGCTACACCTTC. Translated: CSVDHGQGNPYGYTF.

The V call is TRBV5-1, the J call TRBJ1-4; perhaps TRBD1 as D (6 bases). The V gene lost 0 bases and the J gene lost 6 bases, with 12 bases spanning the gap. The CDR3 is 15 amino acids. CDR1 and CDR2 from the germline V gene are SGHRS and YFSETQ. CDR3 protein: CASSLGGGGDEKLFF. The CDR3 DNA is TGCGCCAGCAGCTTGGGCGGGGGCGGGGATGAAAAACTGTTTTTT.

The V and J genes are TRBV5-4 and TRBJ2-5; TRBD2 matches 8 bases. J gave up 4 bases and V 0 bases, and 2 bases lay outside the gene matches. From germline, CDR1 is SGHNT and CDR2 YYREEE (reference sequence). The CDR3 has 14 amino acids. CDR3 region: CASSLEAGGETQYF. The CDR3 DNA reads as TGTGCCAGCAGCTTGGAGGCGGGAGGAGAGACCCAGTACTTC.

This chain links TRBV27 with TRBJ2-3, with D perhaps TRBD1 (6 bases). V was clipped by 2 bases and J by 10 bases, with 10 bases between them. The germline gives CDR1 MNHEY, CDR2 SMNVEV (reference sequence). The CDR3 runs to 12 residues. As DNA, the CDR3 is TGTGCCAGCAGTTTAATTCAGGGGCCGCAGTATTTT. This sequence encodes CASSLIQGPQYF.

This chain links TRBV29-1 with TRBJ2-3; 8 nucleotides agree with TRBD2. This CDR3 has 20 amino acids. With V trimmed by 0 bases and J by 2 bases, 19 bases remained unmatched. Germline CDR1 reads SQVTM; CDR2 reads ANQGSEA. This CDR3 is CSVEDLSAASGLRDTDTQYF. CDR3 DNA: TGCAGCGTTGAAGATTTATCCGCGGCTAGCGGGCTGAGGGACACAGATACGCAGTATTTT.

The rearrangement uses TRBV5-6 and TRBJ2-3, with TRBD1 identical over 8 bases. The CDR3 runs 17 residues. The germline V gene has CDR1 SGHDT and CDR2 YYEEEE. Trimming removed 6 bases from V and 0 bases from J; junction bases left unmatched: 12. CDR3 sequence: CASMGGQGGPSTDTQYF. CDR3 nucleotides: TGTGCCAGCATGGGAGGACAGGGTGGTCCTAGCACAGATACGCAGTATTTT.

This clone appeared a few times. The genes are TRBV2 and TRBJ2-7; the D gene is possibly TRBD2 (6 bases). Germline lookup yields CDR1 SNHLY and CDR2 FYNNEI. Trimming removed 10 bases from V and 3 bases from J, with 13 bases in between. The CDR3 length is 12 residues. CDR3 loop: CATTGDNYEQYF. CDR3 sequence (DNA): TGTGCCACCACGGGAGACAACTACGAGCAGTACTTC.

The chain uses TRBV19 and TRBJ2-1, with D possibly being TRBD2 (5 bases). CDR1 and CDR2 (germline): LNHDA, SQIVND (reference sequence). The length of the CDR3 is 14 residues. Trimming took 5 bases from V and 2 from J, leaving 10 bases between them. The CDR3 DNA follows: TGTGCCAGTAGTGAGCGGAGGACCTACAATGAGCAGTTCTTC. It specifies CASSERRTYNEQFF.

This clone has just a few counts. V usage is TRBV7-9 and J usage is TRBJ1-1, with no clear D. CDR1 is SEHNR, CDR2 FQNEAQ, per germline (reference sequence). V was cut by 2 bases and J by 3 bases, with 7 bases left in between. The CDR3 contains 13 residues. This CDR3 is CASSLNSDTEAFF. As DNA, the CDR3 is TGTGCCAGCAGCTTAAATTCAGACACTGAAGCTTTCTTT.

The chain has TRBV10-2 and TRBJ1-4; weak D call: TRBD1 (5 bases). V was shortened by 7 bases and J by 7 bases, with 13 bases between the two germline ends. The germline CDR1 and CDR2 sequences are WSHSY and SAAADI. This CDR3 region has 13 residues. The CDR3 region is CASNGGSGEKLFF. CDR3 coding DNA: TGCGCCAGCAACGGGGGGTCGGGTGAAAAACTGTTTTTT.

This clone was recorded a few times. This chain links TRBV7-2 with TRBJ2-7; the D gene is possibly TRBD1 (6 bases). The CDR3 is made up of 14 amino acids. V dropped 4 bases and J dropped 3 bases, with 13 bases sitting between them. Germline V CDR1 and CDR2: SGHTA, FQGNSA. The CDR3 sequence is CASSSTGSVYEQYF. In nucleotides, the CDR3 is TGTGCCAGCAGCTCTACAGGGTCAGTCTACGAGCAGTACTTC.